The rows below give T cell receptor beta chains drawn from one sample of a study of T cell responses to AZD1222 COVID-19 vaccine. The protocol was immunoSEQ multiplex PCR, while the TCRdb copy is restricted to in-frame clones and leaves out a portion. Of nearly 90,000 clones listed, approximately 86% are singletons. The source was peripheral blood, collected on day 0 of AZD1222 vaccination. The receptors come from an adult in good health. Each CDR3 is given with its conserved first and last residue. The D gene is left open where the match is weak. Clone size is stated in some rows and not others, as once, few, many or a class when expanded.

>once|-|TRBV28|TRBJ1-2
TGTGCCAGCAGTTCAACAGGTTACGGCTACACCTTC
CASSSTGYGYTF
>-|TRBD1|TRBV28|TRBJ2-2
TGTGCCAGCAGCCCGGGACAGGCGCACACCGGGGAGCTGTTTTTT
CASSPGQAHTGELFF
>-|-|TRBV6-2/TRBV6-3|TRBJ1-1
TGTGCCAGCAGTTATGGCACCCGGAGTAGCCTAGGGGGGCAGAACACTGAAGCTTTCTTT
CASSYGTRSSLGGQNTEAFF
>-|-|TRBV2|TRBJ2-3
TGTGCCAGCAGTGAAGGTCCCTATACGCAGTATTTT
CASSEGPYTQYF
>-|-|TRBV19|TRBJ2-3
TGTGCCAGTAAAGGCCGCACAGATACGCAGTATTTT
CASKGRTDTQYF
>-|TRBD2|TRBV28|TRBJ2-1
TGTGCCAGCAGTCCCCTAGCGGGAGTTGGGTACAATGAGCAGTTCTTC
CASSPLAGVGYNEQFF
>-|TRBD1|TRBV27|TRBJ1-2
TGTGCCAGCAGTTTATCCTGGGACAGGGGGCTCGGCTACACCTTC
CASSLSWDRGLGYTF
>-|-|TRBV24-1|TRBJ1-4
TGTGCCACCAGTGACGAGACAGAGAAACCTGAAAAACTGTTTTTT
CATSDETEKPEKLFF
>once|TRBD1|TRBV19|TRBJ1-3
TGTGCCACTCGGGACAGGGGACCCTCTGGAAACACCATATATTTT
CATRDRGPSGNTIYF
>-|TRBD1|TRBV19|TRBJ1-3
TGTGCCAGTAGTCTTTCCGGGACAGGGAACGGAAACACCATATATTTT
CASSLSGTGNGNTIYF
>once|-|TRBV6-1|TRBJ1-2
TGTGCCAGCAGTTTTGGAGCTAACTATGGCTACACCTTC
CASSFGANYGYTF
>-|-|TRBV19|TRBJ1-5
TGTGCCAGTAGTATAGAGGCCAGGGTAAATCAGCCCCAGCATTTT
CASSIEARVNQPQHF
>-|-|TRBV10-1|TRBJ2-2
TGCGCCAGCAGACCAGGGGTATACGGGGAGCTGTTTTTT
CASRPGVYGELFF
>-|-|TRBV27|TRBJ1-5
TGTGCCAGCAGTCTGAGGTCCAGGCTTAATCAGCCCCAGCATTTT
CASSLRSRLNQPQHF
>-|-|TRBV28|TRBJ2-1
TGTGCCAGCAGCCCACCTTTCCGGGGCGCTGAGCAGTTCTTC
CASSPPFRGAEQFF
>-|-|TRBV7-9|TRBJ2-1
TGTGCCAGCAGCATCGACAGACTAGGGAGCTCCTACAATGAGCAGTTCTTC
CASSIDRLGSSYNEQFF
>-|-|TRBV4-1|TRBJ1-4
TGCGCCAGCAGCCAAGATGGGGGGGTTGATGAAAAACTGTTTTTT
CASSQDGGVDEKLFF
>-|-|TRBV3-1/TRBV3-2|TRBJ2-1
TGTGCCAGCAGCCAAGATGCGGGCCAATCCTACAATGAGCAGTTCTTC
CASSQDAGQSYNEQFF
>-|-|TRBV6-2/TRBV6-3|TRBJ1-4
TGTGCCAGCAGTTACTCATCCGGGGGGCATGAAAAACTGTTTTTT
CASSYSSGGHEKLFF
>-|-|TRBV28|TRBJ1-2
TGTGCCAGCAGTTCTCCCGCGGGCAGTTCTAACTATGGCTACACCTTC
CASSSPAGSSNYGYTF